This TCR beta chain was captured by sequencing in a study of neurological immune-mediated disorders. At the level of the study: The multiple sclerosis group of about 35 included roughly 30 relapsing-remitting and 3 secondary progressive patients. Findings and caveats of the study: In multiple sclerosis patients, the repertoire cluster was unrelated to clinical or MRI findings. It was HTLV-1-associated myelopathy that showed the most TCR clonal expansion, while multiple sclerosis showed the least, falling below healthy controls. None of the CDR3 amino acid sequences found in expanded clones was shared across subjects. This suggests that the TCR-beta repertoires were private in all groups.

The germline V gene encodes CDR1 SNHLY and CDR2 FYNNEI. Trimming stripped 7 bases from V and 10 bases from J, with 16 bases between. This CDR3 contains 12 residues. Via MiXCR, TCRdb re-called the 5' RACE reads, giving one row per CDR3 protein. The sample lists almost 85,000 distinct CDR3 sequences; about 2.5% were seen once. This clonotype was counted at least ten times. Antigen unknown. The chain uses TRBV2 and TRBJ1-1, with D unresolved. Material: PBMCs. The receptor was derived from a woman aged 25 to 39 with multiple sclerosis. The CDR3 nucleotides read TGTGCCAGCACTGAGGACGTGAGCGCAGCTTTCTTT. Its translation is CASTEDVSAAFF.